Listed below are T cell receptor beta chains from one sample, sequenced in a study of T cell responses to AZD1222 COVID-19 vaccine. Profiling relied on immunoSEQ multiplex PCR, and the TCRdb table lists in-frame clones only, not all of them. The repertoire holds roughly 100,000 clones, with around 91% as singletons. The sample in question was peripheral blood, obtained on day 0 of AZD1222 vaccination. These receptors were obtained from an adult in good health. CDR3s include the opening cysteine and the closing phenylalanine or tryptophan. Each record gives: V gene, D gene, clone size, J gene, CDR3 DNA, CDR3 protein. D genes are given only for firm matches. Only some rows state a clone size, as once, few, many or a class for expanded clones.

v_gene: TRBV18
d_gene: TRBD1
abundance: .
j_gene: TRBJ1-3
CDR3nt: TGTGCCAGCTCACCAAACAGGGGGCCACATGGAAACACCATATATTTT
CDR3aa: CASSPNRGPHGNTIYF

v_gene: TRBV10-3
d_gene: .
abundance: .
j_gene: TRBJ1-5
CDR3nt: TGTGCCATCAGTGAGGGGGGGCCTTATAGCAATCAGCCCCAGCATTTT
CDR3aa: CAISEGGPYSNQPQHF

v_gene: TRBV9
d_gene: TRBD1
abundance: few
j_gene: TRBJ1-2
CDR3nt: TGTGCCAGCAGCCCCTCAGGGACAGGGGGCGGTGGCTACACCTTC
CDR3aa: CASSPSGTGGGGYTF

v_gene: TRBV3-1/TRBV3-2
d_gene: TRBD1
abundance: .
j_gene: TRBJ1-2
CDR3nt: TGTGCCAGCAGCCCGACAGGGGGAAGGAACTATGGCTACACCTTC
CDR3aa: CASSPTGGRNYGYTF

v_gene: TRBV27
d_gene: .
abundance: .
j_gene: TRBJ1-1
CDR3nt: TGTGCCAGCAGTCCATATGGACCGGGTAAGACTGAAGCTTTCTTT
CDR3aa: CASSPYGPGKTEAFF

v_gene: TRBV19
d_gene: .
abundance: .
j_gene: TRBJ2-2
CDR3nt: TGTGCCAGTAGTATCTCCCGGGGACCCGGGGAGCTGTTTTTT
CDR3aa: CASSISRGPGELFF

v_gene: TRBV6-5
d_gene: TRBD1
abundance: .
j_gene: TRBJ1-1
CDR3nt: TGTGCCAGCAGACGAGACAGGGGTACTGAAGCTTTCTTT
CDR3aa: CASRRDRGTEAFF

v_gene: TRBV19
d_gene: .
abundance: .
j_gene: TRBJ1-2
CDR3nt: TGTGCCAGTAGTTTCGGGACGAACTATGGCTACACCTTC
CDR3aa: CASSFGTNYGYTF

v_gene: TRBV28
d_gene: .
abundance: once
j_gene: TRBJ2-7
CDR3nt: TGTGCCAGCAGTTTGGCAGGGCTCCCCTACGAGCAGTACTTC
CDR3aa: CASSLAGLPYEQYF

v_gene: TRBV29-1
d_gene: .
abundance: .
j_gene: TRBJ2-7
CDR3nt: TGCAGCGTTGAACTTGGGGGGATATGGGACGAGCAGTACTTC
CDR3aa: CSVELGGIWDEQYF

v_gene: TRBV5-7
d_gene: .
abundance: .
j_gene: TRBJ2-7
CDR3nt: TGTGCCAGCAGCTTGGGTGGAGTCCAATCTTCCTACGAGCAGTACTTC
CDR3aa: CASSLGGVQSSYEQYF

v_gene: TRBV12-3/TRBV12-4
d_gene: .
abundance: .
j_gene: TRBJ2-1
CDR3nt: TGTGCCAGCAGAGTACAGGCGTCCGTGTTCTTC
CDR3aa: CASRVQASVFF

v_gene: TRBV3-1/TRBV3-2
d_gene: .
abundance: .
j_gene: TRBJ1-5
CDR3nt: TGTGCCAGCAGCCAAGATGGGGGTAGCAATCAGCCCCAGCATTTT
CDR3aa: CASSQDGGSNQPQHF

v_gene: TRBV7-9
d_gene: .
abundance: .
j_gene: TRBJ1-2
CDR3nt: TGTGCCAGCAGCTTAGGTGTCGCAGGCCACTATGGCTACACCTTC
CDR3aa: CASSLGVAGHYGYTF

v_gene: TRBV6-6
d_gene: TRBD1
abundance: once
j_gene: TRBJ2-5
CDR3nt: TGTGCCAGCAGTTATCCTGACAGGGAAGAGACCCAGTACTTC
CDR3aa: CASSYPDREETQYF

v_gene: TRBV7-8
d_gene: .
abundance: once
j_gene: TRBJ2-2
CDR3nt: TGTGCCAGCAGCTCCCTCGGTGGGTACACCGGGGAGCTGTTTTTT
CDR3aa: CASSSLGGYTGELFF

v_gene: TRBV2
d_gene: .
abundance: .
j_gene: TRBJ2-1
CDR3nt: TGTGCCAGCATGGCCAGGGGAGCAAGTGAGCAGTTCTTC
CDR3aa: CASMARGASEQFF

v_gene: TRBV18
d_gene: .
abundance: few
j_gene: TRBJ1-1
CDR3nt: TGTGCCAGCTCACCCGGGCGACAAGTAAACACTGAAGCTTTCTTT
CDR3aa: CASSPGRQVNTEAFF

v_gene: TRBV6-5
d_gene: TRBD2
abundance: .
j_gene: TRBJ2-3
CDR3nt: TGTGCCAGCAATAGCGGGGGGGCACACGATACGCAGTATTTT
CDR3aa: CASNSGGAHDTQYF

v_gene: TRBV4-1
d_gene: .
abundance: .
j_gene: TRBJ1-6
CDR3nt: TGCGCCAGCAGCCAGAGACCACGCCCGGGGGATTCACCCCTCCACTTT
CDR3aa: CASSQRPRPGDSPLHF

v_gene: TRBV30
d_gene: .
abundance: .
j_gene: TRBJ1-2
CDR3nt: TGTGCCTGGACCCTGGGGGGAGGTGCGAGCTATGGCTACACCTTC
CDR3aa: CAWTLGGGASYGYTF

v_gene: TRBV19
d_gene: .
abundance: once
j_gene: TRBJ2-3
CDR3nt: TGTGCCAGTAGTATGATGGACCAAACTAGCACAGATACGCAGTATTTT
CDR3aa: CASSMMDQTSTDTQYF

v_gene: TRBV5-1
d_gene: .
abundance: once
j_gene: TRBJ1-3
CDR3nt: TGCGCCAGCAGCTGGGCGGAGGGGATAAGCTCTGGAAACACCATATATTTT
CDR3aa: CASSWAEGISSGNTIYF

v_gene: TRBV11-2
d_gene: .
abundance: once
j_gene: TRBJ1-1
CDR3nt: TGTGCCAGCAGCTTAGAGGGGGGTTTGGTGAACACTGAAGCTTTCTTT
CDR3aa: CASSLEGGLVNTEAFF

v_gene: TRBV7-7
d_gene: .
abundance: .
j_gene: TRBJ2-2
CDR3nt: TGTGCCAGCAGCTTTCGTGGGGGGACGCCGAACACCGGGGAGCTGTTTTTT
CDR3aa: CASSFRGGTPNTGELFF

v_gene: TRBV18
d_gene: .
abundance: .
j_gene: TRBJ1-1
CDR3nt: TGTGCCAGCTCACCACAGACAGCGGTGGGGAACACTGAAGCTTTCTTT
CDR3aa: CASSPQTAVGNTEAFF

v_gene: TRBV23-1
d_gene: .
abundance: once
j_gene: TRBJ2-4
CDR3nt: TGCGCCAGCAGTTACCAGCCCCAGCTAGCCAAAAACATTCAGTACTTC
CDR3aa: CASSYQPQLAKNIQYF

v_gene: TRBV30
d_gene: .
abundance: .
j_gene: TRBJ1-2
CDR3nt: TGTGCCTGGAGTGTGAGGAGAGGGGTTCCTAACTATGGCTACACCTTC
CDR3aa: CAWSVRRGVPNYGYTF

v_gene: TRBV15
d_gene: TRBD1
abundance: .
j_gene: TRBJ2-7
CDR3nt: TGTGCCACCAGCAGTCCGGGACAGAATTACGAGCAGTACTTC
CDR3aa: CATSSPGQNYEQYF

v_gene: TRBV5-1
d_gene: .
abundance: .
j_gene: TRBJ1-1
CDR3nt: TGCGCCAGCAGCGATTCCCCGGGCAACACTGAAGCTTTCTTT
CDR3aa: CASSDSPGNTEAFF

v_gene: TRBV6-5
d_gene: TRBD1
abundance: .
j_gene: TRBJ2-1
CDR3nt: TGTGCCAGCAGGGGGACAGGGAGATCCTACAATGAGCAGTTCTTC
CDR3aa: CASRGTGRSYNEQFF

v_gene: TRBV19
d_gene: .
abundance: .
j_gene: TRBJ2-3
CDR3nt: TGTGCCAGTAGGAGTGGGGGGGCGTCAGATACGCAGTATTTT
CDR3aa: CASRSGGASDTQYF

v_gene: TRBV19
d_gene: .
abundance: .
j_gene: TRBJ1-1
CDR3nt: TGTGCCAGTAGTCCCCCCGGCTCCGACAGATTTGAAGCTTTCTTT
CDR3aa: CASSPPGSDRFEAFF

v_gene: TRBV5-4
d_gene: .
abundance: .
j_gene: TRBJ2-7
CDR3nt: TGTGCCAGCAGCTTGGCTCAGGGAGGTTACGAGCAGTACTTC
CDR3aa: CASSLAQGGYEQYF

v_gene: TRBV30
d_gene: .
abundance: .
j_gene: TRBJ1-2
CDR3nt: TGTGCCAGAGACGGACGGGGCGGCTATGGCTACACCTTC
CDR3aa: CARDGRGGYGYTF

v_gene: TRBV11-1
d_gene: TRBD2
abundance: .
j_gene: TRBJ2-1
CDR3nt: TGTGCCAGCAGCTTAGCGCTGGGGGTAGCGGGGTTTGTCAATGAGCAGTTCTTC
CDR3aa: CASSLALGVAGFVNEQFF

v_gene: TRBV30
d_gene: .
abundance: .
j_gene: TRBJ1-2
CDR3nt: TGTGCCTGGAGTGTTCGGGGGACGAGCTATGGCTACACCTTC
CDR3aa: CAWSVRGTSYGYTF

v_gene: TRBV9
d_gene: TRBD1
abundance: .
j_gene: TRBJ2-3
CDR3nt: TGTGCCAGCAGCGTCCTAAACGGGACAGGGGAGTGGGACCCCCACACAGATACGCAGTATTTT
CDR3aa: CASSVLNGTGEWDPHTDTQYF

v_gene: TRBV7-8
d_gene: .
abundance: .
j_gene: TRBJ1-5
CDR3nt: TGTGCCAGCAGCTTAGACGCAGGGAATCAGCCCCAGCATTTT
CDR3aa: CASSLDAGNQPQHF

v_gene: TRBV5-4
d_gene: .
abundance: .
j_gene: TRBJ2-3
CDR3nt: TGTGCCAGCAGCGCACCGACAGGCGAAATCACAGATACGCAGTATTTT
CDR3aa: CASSAPTGEITDTQYF

v_gene: TRBV11-2
d_gene: .
abundance: .
j_gene: TRBJ2-5
CDR3nt: TGTGCCAGCAGGGACTTCCAAGAGACCCAGTACTTC
CDR3aa: CASRDFQETQYF

v_gene: TRBV9
d_gene: .
abundance: .
j_gene: TRBJ2-1
CDR3nt: TGTGCCAGCAGCGTCGCCCATAGTGTCTACAATGAGCAGTTCTTC
CDR3aa: CASSVAHSVYNEQFF

v_gene: TRBV27
d_gene: .
abundance: .
j_gene: TRBJ2-2
CDR3nt: TGTGCCAGCAGTAACGGACAGTCACCGGGGGAGCTGTTTTTT
CDR3aa: CASSNGQSPGELFF

v_gene: TRBV9
d_gene: .
abundance: .
j_gene: TRBJ1-2
CDR3nt: TGTGCCAGCAGCGTCCAGACAGGCTATGGCTACACCTTC
CDR3aa: CASSVQTGYGYTF

v_gene: TRBV4-2
d_gene: .
abundance: .
j_gene: TRBJ1-6
CDR3nt: TGTGCCAGCAGCCAAGATCTGAACGTTGGTGGCAGGGTCAATTCACCCCTCCACTTT
CDR3aa: CASSQDLNVGGRVNSPLHF

v_gene: TRBV5-8
d_gene: TRBD1
abundance: .
j_gene: TRBJ1-2
CDR3nt: TGTGCCAGCAGCGGAGGGGACAGGGGAACCTATGGCTACACCTTC
CDR3aa: CASSGGDRGTYGYTF

v_gene: TRBV4-1
d_gene: TRBD1
abundance: .
j_gene: TRBJ1-5
CDR3nt: TGCGCCAGCAGCCAAGCGTACTTGATGACAGGGCGGCCCCAGCATTTT
CDR3aa: CASSQAYLMTGRPQHF

v_gene: TRBV30
d_gene: .
abundance: .
j_gene: TRBJ1-1
CDR3nt: TGTGCCTGGAGCGACGGCAGGGCGAACACTGAAGCTTTCTTT
CDR3aa: CAWSDGRANTEAFF

v_gene: TRBV20-1
d_gene: .
abundance: .
j_gene: TRBJ2-3
CDR3nt: TGCAGTGGCGCGGGGGATACGCAGTATTTT
CDR3aa: CSGAGDTQYF

v_gene: TRBV19
d_gene: TRBD1
abundance: few
j_gene: TRBJ1-3
CDR3nt: TGTGCCAGTGCCGGGACAGAATACACCATATATTTT
CDR3aa: CASAGTEYTIYF

v_gene: TRBV5-4
d_gene: .
abundance: .
j_gene: TRBJ1-2
CDR3nt: TGTGCCAGCAGCTTGGTGGGGGACTATGGCTACACCTTC
CDR3aa: CASSLVGDYGYTF

v_gene: TRBV5-6
d_gene: TRBD1
abundance: .
j_gene: TRBJ1-6
CDR3nt: TGTGCCAGCAGTTACCGGGACAGATATTCACCCCTCCACTTT
CDR3aa: CASSYRDRYSPLHF